These T cell receptor beta chains were read from a single sample in a study of neurological immune-mediated disorders. One entry per CDR3 protein, called by TCRdb with MiXCR from the 5' RACE reads. Of 70,000 to 95,000 distinct CDR3 sequences detected, 12% to 15% appear once; the ten largest clones hold around 6.8%. The sequencing input was PBMCs. These receptors were obtained from a woman aged 45-65 years in good health. CDR3s include the opening cysteine and the closing phenylalanine or tryptophan. Fields, in order: V gene, J gene, D gene, clone size, CDR3 length, CDR3 DNA, CDR3 protein. A D gene is named only where the DNA matches it firmly. Some rows have no size entry. The others give once, few or many, or a class for an expanded clone.

TRBV5-1,TRBJ2-6,TRBD1,few,20,TGCGCCAGCAGCTTGACTTTAGGACAGGGCCTGAGTTCTGGGGCCAACGTCCTGACTTTC,CASSLTLGQGLSSGANVLTF
TRBV7-6,TRBJ2-7,.,many,15,TGTGCCAGCAGCTTGGGGAGAGGGAAGGCCTACGAGCAGTACTTC,CASSLGRGKAYEQYF
TRBV7-2,TRBJ2-7,.,many,12,TGTGCCAGCAGCCACGGGTTCCCCGAGCAGTACTTC,CASSHGFPEQYF
TRBV5-1,TRBJ1-2,TRBD1,many,15,TGCGCCAGCAGCCCGACAGGGGCGAGAGGCTATGGCTACACCTTC,CASSPTGARGYGYTF
TRBV28,TRBJ1-5,TRBD1,many,15,TGTGCCAGCAACCCGACAGGGGCTACGGATCAGCCCCAGCATTTT,CASNPTGATDQPQHF
TRBV20-1,TRBJ1-5,TRBD1,many,13,TGCAGTGCAGGGACAGGGTGGAATCAGCCCCAGCATTTT,CSAGTGWNQPQHF
TRBV20-1,TRBJ1-2,TRBD1,many,16,TGCAGTGCTAGGGCCGTATTAGACAGGGGCTACTATGGCTACACCTTC,CSARAVLDRGYYGYTF
TRBV29-1,TRBJ2-5,.,many,14,TGCAGCGTTGACAGCAGGGCCTTCTTAAAGACCCAGTACTTC,CSVDSRAFLKTQYF
TRBV3-1,TRBJ2-1,.,many,14,TGTGCCAGCAGCCAAGAGGCAGAATACAATGAGCAGTTCTTC,CASSQEAEYNEQFF
TRBV5-1,TRBJ1-5,.,many,15,TGCGCCAGCAGCTTGGTAGGGGGGCAAGGGCAGCCCCAGCATTTT,CASSLVGGQGQPQHF
TRBV7-2,TRBJ2-3,.,many,14,TGTGCCAGCAGCCCAAGTATGGCCACAGATACGCAGTATTTT,CASSPSMATDTQYF
TRBV20-1,TRBJ1-1,.,many,15,TGCAGTTCAGTCCCCCTAAACAGGGTAGGCACTGAAGCTTTCTTT,CSSVPLNRVGTEAFF
TRBV5-6,TRBJ2-3,.,many,16,TGTGCCAGCAGCCTCCGCGCGCTCGGTTCGGGGGATACGCAGTATTTT,CASSLRALGSGDTQYF
TRBV2,TRBJ2-3,TRBD2,.,15,TGTTCCAGCAGTGTCAGAACTAGCGGGAAAGATACGCAGTATTTT,CSSSVRTSGKDTQYF
TRBV6-2/TRBV6-3,TRBJ2-7,.,many,15,TGTGCCAGCAGTTACCACAGTACAAGCTCCTACGAGCAGTACTTC,CASSYHSTSSYEQYF
TRBV6-2/TRBV6-3,TRBJ2-3,.,many,15,TGTGCCAGCAGGCAAGACATCTCTGGCACAGATACGCAGTATTTT,CASRQDISGTDTQYF
TRBV5-1,TRBJ2-7,TRBD2,many,15,TGCGCCAGCAGCTTGGGACTAGCGGGGAACTACGAGCAGTACTTC,CASSLGLAGNYEQYF
TRBV12-3/TRBV12-4,TRBJ2-1,.,many,14,TGTGCCAGCAGTTCCCCCCGGGATCCTTGGGGGCAGTTCTTC,CASSSPRDPWGQFF
TRBV5-1,TRBJ2-1,.,many,14,TGCGCCAGCAGCTTGGCGAGCGGGTTCAATGAGCAGTTCTTC,CASSLASGFNEQFF
TRBV28,TRBJ1-2,.,many,12,TGTGCCAGCGAAGGGGGAAACTATGGCTACACCTTC,CASEGGNYGYTF
TRBV29-1,TRBJ1-1,TRBD1,many,12,TGCAGCGTTGGACAGGGGTACACTGAAGCTTTCTTT,CSVGQGYTEAFF
TRBV3-1,TRBJ1-2,TRBD1,many,16,TGTGCCAGCAGCCAGAGAGGGAGGGGGCAAGACTATGGCTACACCTTC,CASSQRGRGQDYGYTF
TRBV5-1,TRBJ2-1,TRBD1,many,14,TGCGCCAGCAAGTTAGGGGGCCCTCCCTATGAGCAGTTCTTC,CASKLGGPPYEQFF
TRBV11-2,TRBJ2-3,TRBD2,many,17,TGTGCCAGCAGCTTAGTGTGGAGCGGGAGAGAGGAAAATACGCAGTATTTT,CASSLVWSGREENTQYF